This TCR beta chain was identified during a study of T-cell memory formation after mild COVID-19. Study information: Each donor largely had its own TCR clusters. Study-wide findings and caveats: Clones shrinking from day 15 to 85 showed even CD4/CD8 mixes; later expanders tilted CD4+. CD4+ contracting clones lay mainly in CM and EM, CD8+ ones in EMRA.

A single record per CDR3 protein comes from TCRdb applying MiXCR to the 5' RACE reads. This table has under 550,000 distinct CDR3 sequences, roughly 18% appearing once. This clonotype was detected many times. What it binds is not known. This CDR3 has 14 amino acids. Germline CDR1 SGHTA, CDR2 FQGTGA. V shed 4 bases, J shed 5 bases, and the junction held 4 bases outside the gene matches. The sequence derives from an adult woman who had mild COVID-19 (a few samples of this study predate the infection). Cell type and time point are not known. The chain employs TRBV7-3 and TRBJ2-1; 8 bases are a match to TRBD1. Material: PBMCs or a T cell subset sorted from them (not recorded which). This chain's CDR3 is CASSSGGRDNEQFF. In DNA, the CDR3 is TGTGCCAGCAGCTCAGGGGGCCGTGACAATGAGCAGTTCTTC.